Following are 28 T cell receptor beta chains from one sample sequenced in a study of T-cell reconstitution after alpha-beta-depleted transplantation in children. Unique molecular identifiers were used in preparing the TCRbeta library. TCRdb analysed the PCR reads with MiXCR anew, one entry per CDR3 protein. The sample carries around 110,000 distinct CDR3 sequences, under 13% recorded once. Sequenced here: PBMCs, sampled before TCRalphabeta/CD19-depleted stem cell transplant. The receptors here all came from a boy aged 2 to 10 with acute lymphoblastic leukemia, due to receive a stem cell transplant.

This clonotype was observed many times. The chain uses TRBV20-1 and TRBJ2-3, with no clear D. V lost 0 bases, J lost 2 bases, and 6 bases lay in between. This CDR3 has 13 residues. Germline CDR1 DFQATT, CDR2 SNEGSKA (reference sequence). CDR3 bases: TGCAGTGCTAGAGATCCTAACACAGATACGCAGTATTTT. It yields the protein CSARDPNTDTQYF.

Only a few counts were recorded for this clonotype. The V gene is TRBV6-1, the J gene TRBJ2-1; D may match TRBD1 or TRBD2 (6 bases each). From germline, CDR1 is MNHNS and CDR2 SASEGT. V lost 6 bases, J lost 10 bases, and 22 bases lay in between. This CDR3 comprises 15 residues. In DNA, the CDR3 is TGTGCCAGCAGACCCTCAGGGGAAGGTGGGAGGGAGCAGTTCTTC. Protein product: CASRPSGEGGREQFF.

This clonotype was recorded many times. The chain links TRBV20-1 to TRBJ2-7; 7 bases are shared with TRBD2. The CDR3 runs 13 residues. Germline CDR1 and CDR2: DFQATT and SNEGSKA (reference sequence). V was pared by 6 bases and J by 4 bases, with 9 bases of the junction left unmatched. CDR3 protein: CSAWGRAAYEQYF. The CDR3 DNA reads TGCAGTGCCTGGGGGAGGGCCGCGTACGAGCAGTACTTC.

The table lists this clonotype with many counts. The chain couples TRBV6-2 or TRBV6-3 to TRBJ2-1; the D gene is possibly TRBD2 (5 bases). Germline values: CDR1 MNHEY, CDR2 SVGEGT. Trimming removed 0 bases at V and 2 bases at J, with 11 bases between. The length of the CDR3 is 16 residues. CDR3 sequence: CASSYSNERPYNEQFF. The CDR3 bases are TGTGCCAGCAGTTACTCGAATGAGCGGCCCTACAATGAGCAGTTCTTC.

This clonotype came up many times. This sequence joins TRBV7-8 and TRBJ2-1, with TRBD2 identical over 13 bases. The CDR3 length is 18 residues. Germline loops: CDR1 SGHVS, CDR2 FQNEAQ. The V gene end was trimmed by 3 bases and the J gene end by 7 bases; junction bases not matched to a gene: 12. The CDR3 here is CASSLGRTSGRGSNEQFF. Written as DNA, the CDR3 is TGTGCCAGCAGCTTGGGACGTACTAGCGGGAGGGGGTCAAATGAGCAGTTCTTC.

The V call is TRBV27, the J call TRBJ2-2, with a possible D match to TRBD1 (6 bases). This CDR3 region has 15 residues. Between the trimmed V and J ends, which lost 6 bases and 5 bases, there was a span of 16 bases. The germline gives CDR1 MNHEY, CDR2 SMNVEV (reference sequence). The CDR3 region is CASRTGRGWTGELFF. CDR3 DNA: TGTGCCAGCAGAACCGGCAGGGGTTGGACCGGGGAGCTGTTTTTT.

V gene TRBV2 combines with J gene TRBJ2-4; the D gene could be TRBD1 or TRBD2 (5 bases each). Germline CDR1 reads SNHLY; CDR2 reads FYNNEI. This CDR3 has 16 residues. Between the trimmed V and J ends, which lost 3 bases and 1 base, there was a span of 13 bases. CDR3 protein: CASSEGRWGAKNIQYF. The CDR3 bases are TGTGCCAGCAGTGAGGGGCGTTGGGGGGCCAAAAACATTCAGTACTTC.

The J gene is TRBJ2-6, the V gene TRBV20-1; TRBD1 or TRBD2 may be the D gene (6 bases each). This CDR3 is 17 amino acids long. The germline CDR1 and CDR2 sequences are DFQATT and SNEGSKA (reference sequence). V was clipped by 0 bases and J by 2 bases, with 14 bases between them. The CDR3 protein is CSARDPRGRTGANVLTF. The CDR3 nucleotides are TGCAGTGCTAGAGATCCCCGGGGGCGAACTGGGGCCAACGTCCTGACTTTC.

This clonotype was counted only a few times. The chain combines TRBV5-1 with TRBJ2-6; D call uncertain. In germline, CDR1 is SGHRS, CDR2 YFSETQ. The CDR3 is 16 amino acids. V dropped 0 bases and J dropped 0 bases, with 7 bases sitting between them. In DNA form, the CDR3 reads TGCGCCAGCAGCTTGGCGGAGAACTCTGGGGCCAACGTCCTGACTTTC. Translating it yields CASSLAENSGANVLTF.

The V and J genes are TRBV29-1 and TRBJ2-2; the D gene could be TRBD1 or TRBD2 (6 bases each). V lost 3 bases and J 5 bases, leaving 10 bases between the germline ends. CDR1 SQVTM and CDR2 ANQGSEA come from the germline V gene. The CDR3 spans 13 residues. In DNA, the CDR3 is TGCAGCGTTGATAGGGGGGCAACCGGGGAGCTGTTTTTT. Residues: CSVDRGATGELFF.

This clonotype was seen more than once but under ten times. The chain combines TRBV13 with TRBJ2-1; 15 bases agree with TRBD2. In germline, CDR1 is PRHDT, CDR2 FYEKMQ (reference sequence). V lost 3 bases to trimming and J lost 7 bases; unmatched junction nucleotides: 7. The CDR3 spans 17 residues. CDR3 nucleotide sequence: TGTGCCAGCAGCTTCCGGACTAGCGGGAGGGCCCCAAATGAGCAGTTCTTC. Protein: CASSFRTSGRAPNEQFF. The variable domain in full, with the rest retrieved from reference TRBV13 and TRBJ2-1, is AAGVIQSPRHLIKEKRETATLKCYPIPRHDTVYWYQQGPGQDPQFLISFYEKMQSDKGSIPDRFSAQQFSDYHSELNMSSLELGDSALYFCASSFRTSGRAPNEQFFGPGTRLTVL.

V gene TRBV7-2 combines with J gene TRBJ2-3, with no clear D. Per the germline V gene, CDR1 is SGHTA and CDR2 is FQGNSA. CDR3 size: 15 residues. The ends were cut back, 5 bases at V and 4 bases at J, with 16 bases in the middle. The CDR3 sequence: CASSTRRSRPDTQYF. The DNA of the CDR3 is TGTGCCAGCAGCACGCGTAGGAGCCGACCAGATACGCAGTATTTT.

This clonotype was counted at least ten times. The V call is TRBV7-9, the J call TRBJ2-5; D is ambiguous. Germline V CDR1 and CDR2: SEHNR, FQNEAQ (reference sequence). Trimming removed 5 bases from V and 6 bases from J, with 16 bases in between. The CDR3 extends over 14 amino acids. CDR3 sequence (DNA): TGTGCCAGCAGCCCCGCGTCCATGCAAAAGACCCAGTACTTC. Amino acid sequence: CASSPASMQKTQYF.

This clonotype has at least ten counts. The J gene is TRBJ2-1, the V gene TRBV12-3 or TRBV12-4; 12 bases fit TRBD2. After removal of 8 bases from V and 7 bases from J, the junction contained 9 bases not matched to a gene. The CDR3 spans 15 residues. The CDR3 is CASSETSGGKNEQFF. DNA for the CDR3: TGTGCCAGCTCAGAAACTAGCGGGGGGAAAAATGAGCAGTTCTTC.

V usage is TRBV28 and J usage is TRBJ2-5, with 7 nucleotides matching TRBD2. CDR3 length: 15 residues. Germline V gives CDR1 MDHEN, CDR2 SYDVKM. V was clipped by 3 bases and J by 0 bases; unmatched bases: 4. The CDR3 DNA reads TGTGCCAGCAGTTTTGCGCGGGGGTACCAAGAGACCCAGTACTTC. This codes for CASSFARGYQETQYF.

This clonotype was seen repeatedly, ten times or more. J is TRBJ2-1 and V is TRBV20-1; D perhaps matches TRBD2 (5 bases). CDR1 and CDR2 (germline): DFQATT, SNEGSKA (reference sequence). This CDR3 contains 12 residues. V was pared by 6 bases and J by 6 bases, with 12 bases between. The CDR3 region has the DNA TGCAGTGCAGAACTAGACATCAATGAGCAGTTCTTC. It codes for CSAELDINEQFF.

This sequence joins TRBV10-3 and TRBJ1-2; 8 bases line up with TRBD1. The V gene end was trimmed by 0 bases and the J gene end by 7 bases; junction bases not matched to a gene: 4. The CDR3 spans 14 residues. CDR1 and CDR2 from the germline V gene are ENHRY and SYGVKD. In nucleotides, the CDR3 is TGTGCCATCAGTGAGTCTTGGGACAGGCCTGGCTACACCTTC. It translates to CAISESWDRPGYTF.

This clonotype appeared a few times. For the CDR3, the DNA is TGTGCCAGCAGTTGGAGGGGACTAGGGGGGGAGACCCAGTACTTC. It codes for CASSWRGLGGETQYF. The chain couples TRBV12-3 or TRBV12-4 to TRBJ2-5, with 8 positions matching TRBD2. The CDR3 extends over 15 amino acids. V was pared by 4 bases and J by 5 bases, with 9 bases of the junction left unmatched.

This clonotype was recorded at least ten times. The V and J genes are TRBV12-3 or TRBV12-4 and TRBJ2-1; 11 bases are shared with TRBD2. J was trimmed by 5 bases and V by 5 bases; bases with no gene match: 5. The CDR3 extends over 15 amino acids. The DNA of the CDR3 is TGTGCCAGCAGTCCCCTAGCGGGAGGAAACAATGAGCAGTTCTTC. This sequence encodes CASSPLAGGNNEQFF.

V and J are TRBV11-3 and TRBJ2-1; TRBD2 aligns across 15 bases. The CDR3 is 18 amino acids. Per the germline V gene, CDR1 is SGHNT and CDR2 is YENEEA. The V and J ends lost 1 base and 3 bases, in that order; junction bases with no gene match: 4. CDR3 DNA: TGTGCCAGCAGCTTAGGAGGGACTAGCGGGAGGCTCTACAATGAGCAGTTCTTC. Amino acid sequence: CASSLGGTSGRLYNEQFF.

The chain uses TRBV20-1 and TRBJ2-7; TRBD2 might be the D (6 bases). The germline V and J ends were trimmed by 4 bases and 3 bases, with 19 bases remaining between them. The CDR3 covers 15 residues. The germline V gene has CDR1 DFQATT and CDR2 SNEGSKA (reference sequence). As DNA, the CDR3 is TGCAGTGCTACCTCCCGACTAGAGGGGAACTACGAGCAGTACTTC. It specifies CSATSRLEGNYEQYF.

This clonotype has just a few counts. The V call is TRBV5-1, the J call TRBJ1-1, with D possibly being TRBD1 (6 bases). CDR3 length equals 13 residues. Trimming took off 3 bases at V and 0 bases at J, with 6 bases between the two ends. Germline V gene sequence: CDR1 SGHRS, CDR2 YFSETQ. The CDR3 DNA is TGCGCCAGCAGCTGGACAGTGAACACTGAAGCTTTCTTT. It yields the protein CASSWTVNTEAFF. Complete variable domain (other parts from reference TRBV5-1 and TRBJ1-1): KAGVTQTPRYLIKTRGQQVTLSCSPISGHRSVSWYQQTPGQGLQFLFEYFSETQRNKGNFPGRFSGRQFSNSRSEMNVSTLELGDSALYLCASSWTVNTEAFFGQGTRLTVV.

The table lists this clonotype with a few counts. This chain connects TRBV20-1 to TRBJ2-7, with TRBD2 as a possible D gene (6 bases). The V gene's germline CDR1 is DFQATT and CDR2 SNEGSKA (reference sequence). V was pared by 2 bases and J by 7 bases, with 15 bases between. The CDR3 spans 13 residues. CDR3 sequence: CSARRVAAGEQYF. The CDR3 nucleotides are TGCAGTGCTAGAAGGGTAGCGGCGGGGGAGCAGTACTTC.

This clonotype appeared a few times. This chain uses TRBV20-1 with TRBJ2-6; D is unclear. Germline V gene lookup returns CDR1 DFQATT and CDR2 SNEGSKA (reference sequence). The CDR3 has 12 amino acids. V was pared by 4 bases and J by 2 bases, with 3 bases between. The CDR3 coding sequence is TGCAGTGCTACGACTGGGGCCAACGTCCTGACTTTC. It encodes CSATTGANVLTF.

This clonotype was picked up many times. The genes are TRBV2 and TRBJ1-1; perhaps TRBD1 as D (6 bases). V was clipped by 6 bases and J by 4 bases, with 15 bases between them. This CDR3 is built from 14 residues. The germline V gene has CDR1 SNHLY and CDR2 FYNNEI. The CDR3 region has the DNA TGTGCCAGCAGGGAACAGGGTCCTGGCACTGAAGCTTTCTTT. Protein sequence: CASREQGPGTEAFF. The whole variable domain, remainder taken from reference TRBV2 and TRBJ1-1, is EPEVTQTPSHQVTQMGQEVILRCVPISNHLYFYWYRQILGQKVEFLVSFYNNEISEKSEIFDDQFSVERPDGSNFTLKIRSTKLEDSAMYFCASREQGPGTEAFFGQGTRLTVV.

The rearrangement joins TRBV7-2 to TRBJ2-3, with D perhaps being TRBD1 or TRBD2 (6 bases each). Germline assignment: CDR1 SGHTA and CDR2 FQGNSA. Trimming removed 2 bases from V and 10 bases from J, with 13 bases in between. This CDR3 region has 13 residues. This CDR3 is CASSLPGGHPQYF. Written as DNA, the CDR3 is TGTGCCAGCAGCTTACCCGGGGGACATCCGCAGTATTTT.

This chain connects TRBV7-9 to TRBJ2-5; 10 positions match TRBD2. This CDR3 has 16 amino acids. Germline V gene sequence: CDR1 SEHNR, CDR2 FQNEAQ (reference sequence). The V and J ends lost 6 bases and 4 bases, in that order; junction bases with no gene match: 11. CDR3 in amino acids: CASSLGLAEQRETQYF. The CDR3 DNA is TGTGCCAGCAGTCTCGGACTAGCGGAGCAGAGAGAGACCCAGTACTTC.

The chain uses TRBV4-1 and TRBJ2-7; no clear D. With 4 bases removed from V and 7 bases from J, the gap between germline ends came to 20 bases. Germline V gene lookup returns CDR1 MGHRA and CDR2 YSYEKL. The CDR3 spans 15 residues. The CDR3, as DNA: TGCGCCAGCAGCCCGGGTTACAGCGCGAGCCAAGAGCAGTACTTC. Its translation: CASSPGYSASQEQYF.